A single sample is the source of the 32 T cell receptor beta chains below, sequenced in a study of cytotoxic CD8 clonotypes in ibrutinib-treated CLL. Data came from immunoSEQ multiplex PCR; TCRdb stores just in-frame clones and leaves some out. The sample has fewer than 400,000 clones; roughly 71% are singletons. Here the sequenced sample was PBMCs, taken after 36 months of ibrutinib treatment. These receptors all come from a human donor with chronic lymphocytic leukemia.

This clone was seen more than once but under ten times. This chain uses TRBV7-9 with TRBJ1-4; TRBD1 is a possible D gene (5 bases). The CDR3 loop spans 15 amino acids. V was trimmed by 1 base and J by 6 bases, leaving 12 bases between them. Germline V CDR1 and CDR2: SEHNR, FQNEAQ (reference sequence). This CDR3 is CASSLGGARDEKLFF. CDR3 DNA sequence: TGTGCCAGCAGCTTAGGTGGGGCCAGGGATGAAAAACTGTTTTTT.

This sequence joins TRBV11-2 and TRBJ2-3; D remains ambiguous. This CDR3 has 15 residues. Trimming took 1 base from V and 0 from J, leaving 8 bases between them. CDR1 is SGHAT, CDR2 FQNNGV, per germline. In nucleotides, the CDR3 is TGTGCCAGCAGCTTAGCGCATTCTAGCACAGATACGCAGTATTTT. Translating gives CASSLAHSSTDTQYF.

The chain carries TRBV29-1 and TRBJ1-1; 8 bases fit TRBD1. Germline V gene sequence: CDR1 SQVTM, CDR2 ANQGSEA. The V and J ends lost 7 bases and 7 bases, in that order; junction bases with no gene match: 5. This CDR3 spans 11 amino acids. The DNA for the CDR3 is TGCAGCGGACGACAGGGGATTGAAGCTTTCTTT. It codes for CSGRQGIEAFF.

The chain carries TRBV18 and TRBJ1-3; a possible D gene is TRBD1 (5 bases). This CDR3 contains 19 residues. Per the germline V gene, CDR1 is KGHSH and CDR2 is LQKENI. V gave up 2 bases and J gave up 0 bases, with 20 bases separating them. CDR3 protein: CASSPFAGKTSYSGNTIYF. In DNA, the CDR3 is TGTGCCAGCTCACCATTCGCAGGGAAAACTTCTTACTCTGGAAACACCATATATTTT.

This chain links TRBV9 with TRBJ2-7; D call uncertain. This CDR3 is 14 amino acids long. Trimming removed 3 bases from V and 6 bases from J, with 16 bases in between. Germline V lookup: CDR1 SGDLS, CDR2 YYNGEE. The CDR3 region has the DNA TGTGCCAGCAGCGCCAGTCTAGGTTCGGGCGAGCAGTACTTC. This sequence encodes CASSASLGSGEQYF. The full variable domain, completed using reference TRBV9 and TRBJ2-7, is DSGVTQTPKHLITATGQRVTLRCSPRSGDLSVYWYQQSLDQGLQFLIQYYNGEERAKGNILERFSAQQFPDLHSELNLSSLELGDSALYFCASSASLGSGEQYFGPGTRLTVT.

Only a few counts were recorded for this clone. Other DNA sequences in this sample translate to the same CDR3. V gene TRBV5-1 combines with J gene TRBJ2-1; 14 bases agree with TRBD2. J was trimmed by 8 bases and V by 5 bases; bases with no gene match: 6. Germline CDR1 is SGHRS and CDR2 is YFSETQ. CDR3 length: 15 residues. The CDR3 DNA is TGCGCCAGCAGTGATGGGACTAGCGGGAGTGATGAGCAGTTCTTC. The encoded protein is CASSDGTSGSDEQFF. Full variable domain (missing parts from reference TRBV5-1 and TRBJ2-1): KAGVTQTPRYLIKTRGQQVTLSCSPISGHRSVSWYQQTPGQGLQFLFEYFSETQRNKGNFPGRFSGRQFSNSRSEMNVSTLELGDSALYLCASSDGTSGSDEQFFGPGTRLTVL.

The V gene is TRBV28, the J gene TRBJ1-1; D is unresolved. Per germline, CDR1 MDHEN and CDR2 SYDVKM. The CDR3 consists of 17 residues. V lost 3 bases and J 1 base, leaving 18 bases between the germline ends. CDR3 nucleotides: TGTGCCAGCAGTTTTTGGCAGACCGGTTTTTGGAACACTGAAGCTTTCTTT. This encodes CASSFWQTGFWNTEAFF.

This clone was picked up a small number of times. This chain joins TRBV5-6 and TRBJ2-7; no definite D call. The CDR3 covers 14 residues. The V and J ends lost 2 bases and 3 bases respectively, with 12 bases between them. Germline V gene sequence: CDR1 SGHDT, CDR2 YYEEEE. The CDR3 sequence: CASSLHTELYEQYF. The CDR3 nucleotides are TGTGCCAGCAGCTTACATACAGAGCTCTACGAGCAGTACTTC.

This clone was found a few times. This rearrangement joins TRBV6-9 to TRBJ1-2; TRBD1 agrees at 9 bases. The V and J ends lost 4 bases and 2 bases, in that order; junction bases with no gene match: 5. This CDR3 is 15 amino acids long. Germline loops: CDR1 MNHGY, CDR2 SVAAGI. The CDR3 reads CASSSTGGKNYGYTF. In DNA, the CDR3 is TGTGCCAGCAGTTCGACAGGGGGTAAGAACTATGGCTACACCTTC.

The V and J genes are TRBV5-4 and TRBJ1-1; D gene uncertain. Germline lookup yields CDR1 SGHNT and CDR2 YYREEE (reference sequence). Trimming took 2 bases from V and 1 from J, leaving 6 bases between them. The CDR3 sequence is 13 residues long. CDR3 in DNA: TGTGCCAGCAGCTTCGCCAGGAACACTGAAGCTTTCTTT. This translates into CASSFARNTEAFF.

The chain combines TRBV6-6 with TRBJ1-1; D is unclear. Germline V lookup: CDR1 MNHNY, CDR2 SVGAGI (reference sequence). The germline V and J ends were trimmed by 11 bases and 1 base, with 11 bases remaining between them. The CDR3 has 12 amino acids. As DNA, the CDR3 is TGTGCCGCCTCTTCGGGGAACACTGAAGCTTTCTTT. Its protein product is CAASSGNTEAFF.

This clone was counted a single time. The J gene is TRBJ2-7, the V gene TRBV5-4, with 9 bases lining up with TRBD2. V was pared by 4 bases and J by 7 bases, with 12 bases of the junction left unmatched. Germline CDR1 is SGHNT and CDR2 is YYREEE (reference sequence). This CDR3 comprises 15 residues. CDR3 sequence reads: CASSKTSGPGREQYF. CDR3 DNA sequence: TGTGCCAGCAGCAAGACTAGCGGCCCCGGCAGAGAGCAGTACTTC.

The chain joins TRBV6-4 to TRBJ1-4, with a weak D call TRBD1 (5 bases). Trimming took off 6 bases at V and 7 bases at J, with 12 bases between the two ends. The CDR3 length is 13 residues. Germline CDR1 and CDR2: MRHNA and SNTAGT. CDR3 protein: CASSPGRGEKLFF. The CDR3 bases are TGTGCCAGCAGCCCGGGGAGGGGTGAAAAACTGTTTTTT.

V and J are TRBV4-2 and TRBJ2-3; D perhaps matches TRBD2 (6 bases). The CDR3 is made up of 17 amino acids. Per the germline V gene, CDR1 is LGHNA and CDR2 is YNFKEQ. V lost 0 bases and J 2 bases, leaving 15 bases between the germline ends. CDR3 in amino acids: CASSQDRGGAYTDTQYF. CDR3 bases: TGTGCCAGCAGCCAAGATAGGGGCGGGGCCTACACAGATACGCAGTATTTT.

The chain employs TRBV6-4 and TRBJ2-2; 7 bases map to TRBD1. The CDR3 totals 15 residues. Per germline, CDR1 MRHNA and CDR2 SNTAGT. Losses at the gene ends were 4 bases for V and 5 bases for J; bases not matched to a gene: 7. DNA of the CDR3: TGTGCCAGCAGTGGTGATCCAGGGGGAACCGGGGAGCTGTTTTTT. This gives the protein CASSGDPGGTGELFF.

The chain combines TRBV5-1 with TRBJ2-2; D may be TRBD2 (5 bases). The germline V gene encodes CDR1 SGHRS and CDR2 YFSETQ. Trimming took off 1 base at V and 7 bases at J, with 14 bases between the two ends. This CDR3 is 15 amino acids long. CDR3 in DNA: TGCGCCAGCAGCTTGTTCGGGGTATCGGGCGGGGAGCTGTTTTTT. Protein: CASSLFGVSGGELFF. The entire variable domain, with the rest obtained from reference TRBV5-1 and TRBJ2-2, is as follows: KAGVTQTPRYLIKTRGQQVTLSCSPISGHRSVSWYQQTPGQGLQFLFEYFSETQRNKGNFPGRFSGRQFSNSRSEMNVSTLELGDSALYLCASSLFGVSGGELFFGEGSRLTVL.

Here the CDR3 reads CASSNGAAKETQYF. In DNA, the CDR3 is TGTGCCAGCAGCAATGGGGCGGCTAAAGAGACCCAGTACTTC. The chain joins TRBV21-1 to TRBJ2-5; the DNA was not used to check the table's D call, TRBD1. TRBV21-1 is annotated as a pseudogene. The CDR3 spans 14 residues.

The chain is built from TRBV6-5 and TRBJ1-2; 7 positions match TRBD1. V gave up 6 bases and J gave up 8 bases; unmatched junction bases: 3. The CDR3 runs to 11 residues. The germline V gene has CDR1 MNHEY and CDR2 SVGAGI. CDR3 DNA sequence: TGTGCCAGCAGAGGGACAGAGGGCTACACCTTC. Protein product: CASRGTEGYTF.

The rearrangement joins TRBV9 to TRBJ2-3, with 7 bases matching TRBD1. Germline V lookup: CDR1 SGDLS, CDR2 YYNGEE. The CDR3 extends over 17 amino acids. V trimming: 6 bases; J trimming: 1 base; junction bases outside the gene matches: 14. This CDR3 reads CASTKSPRDSGTDTQYF. In DNA, the CDR3 is TGTGCCAGCACCAAATCCCCCCGGGACAGCGGCACAGATACGCAGTATTTT.

The rearrangement joins TRBV9 to TRBJ2-3, with TRBD2 identical over 7 bases. V trimming: 1 base; J trimming: 4 bases; junction bases outside the gene matches: 6. This CDR3 is 15 amino acids long. Germline V CDR1 and CDR2: SGDLS, YYNGEE. The CDR3 DNA reads as TGTGCCAGCAGCGTAAAGGGGAGGGCCCCAGATACGCAGTATTTT. This sequence encodes CASSVKGRAPDTQYF.

V gene TRBV7-8 combines with J gene TRBJ2-1; no clear D. The V gene's germline CDR1 is SGHVS and CDR2 FQNEAQ. CDR3 length: 12 amino acids. Trimming took off 3 bases at V and 10 bases at J, with 10 bases between the two ends. In DNA, the CDR3 is TGTGCCAGCAGCTTGGGATTCTGGGAGCAGTTCTTC. Translation gives CASSLGFWEQFF.

This chain links TRBV7-9 with TRBJ2-2; 7 bases match TRBD1. The CDR3 has 15 residues. CDR1 SEHNR and CDR2 FQNEAQ come from the germline V gene (reference sequence). V gave up 4 bases and J gave up 3 bases; unmatched junction bases: 5. CDR3 sequence: CASSSRQGYTGELFF. The CDR3, as DNA: TGTGCCAGCAGCTCCCGACAGGGTTACACCGGGGAGCTGTTTTTT.

The rearrangement joins TRBV19 to TRBJ2-3, with TRBD2 identical over 12 bases. This CDR3 spans 14 amino acids. The J segment lost 6 bases and the V segment lost 3 bases, leaving 1 base of the junction unmatched. The germline CDR1 and CDR2 sequences are LNHDA and SQIVND (reference sequence). The CDR3 sequence: CASSIGTSGDTQYF. The CDR3 nucleotides are TGTGCCAGTAGTATTGGGACTAGCGGGGATACGCAGTATTTT. Looking up the rest from reference TRBV19 and TRBJ2-3 gives the full variable domain: DGGITQSPKYLFRKEGQNVTLSCEQNLNHDAMYWYRQDPGQGLRLIYYSQIVNDFQKGDIAEGYSVSREKKESFPLTVTSAQKNPTAFYLCASSIGTSGDTQYFGPGTRLTVL.

The CDR3 reads CASSLFSGSTDTQYF. The CDR3 DNA is TGTGCCAGCAGCTTGTTTAGCGGGAGCACAGATACGCAGTATTTT. The chain recombines TRBV5-4 with TRBJ2-3; 7 positions match TRBD2. This CDR3 spans 15 amino acids. Germline V gene data show CDR1 as SGHNT and CDR2 as YYREEE (reference sequence). V shed 1 base, J shed 0 bases, and the junction held 2 bases outside the gene matches.

The gene calls are TRBV7-2 and TRBJ1-4; perhaps TRBD1 as D (6 bases). The CDR3 consists of 14 residues. Germline CDR1 is SGHTA and CDR2 is FQGNSA. Trimming removed 8 bases at V and 8 bases at J, with 18 bases between. The CDR3 protein is CASGRDLQGEKLFF. DNA of the CDR3: TGTGCCAGCGGCCGGGACCTCCAGGGGGAAAAACTGTTTTTT.

The rearrangement uses TRBV28 and TRBJ2-3, with 7 positions matching TRBD1. The CDR3 is 15 residues long. Germline assignment: CDR1 MDHEN and CDR2 SYDVKM. The junction had 7 bases not matched to a gene; V was cut back by 3 bases and J by 4 bases. The CDR3 region is CASSFLRQGADTQYF. The CDR3 bases are TGTGCCAGCAGTTTTCTCCGACAGGGCGCAGATACGCAGTATTTT.

The chain employs TRBV28 and TRBJ1-5; tentative D call: TRBD1 (5 bases). Germline assignment: CDR1 MDHEN and CDR2 SYDVKM. This CDR3 comprises 17 residues. V lost 1 base and J 7 bases, leaving 20 bases between the germline ends. The CDR3 coding sequence is TGTGCCAGCAGTTTATACCTCCCCGGGGGGAACAAGCAGCCCCAGCATTTT. This sequence encodes CASSLYLPGGNKQPQHF.

This clone came up a few times. V usage is TRBV9 and J usage is TRBJ2-5; 7 bases fit TRBD1. Germline V gene lookup returns CDR1 SGDLS and CDR2 YYNGEE. V lost 2 bases to trimming and J lost 5 bases; unmatched junction nucleotides: 0. The CDR3 has 12 amino acids. CDR3 nucleotide sequence: TGTGCCAGCAGCGTGACAGGGGAGACCCAGTACTTC. This translates into CASSVTGETQYF.

This chain joins TRBV9 and TRBJ2-3, with 9 bases matching TRBD2. CDR3 size: 17 residues. Germline values: CDR1 SGDLS, CDR2 YYNGEE. V was pared by 0 bases and J by 3 bases, with 8 bases of the junction left unmatched. The CDR3 sequence: CASSVAGAGGPTDTQYF. CDR3 in DNA: TGTGCCAGCAGCGTAGCGGGTGCGGGGGGGCCGACAGATACGCAGTATTTT.

This clone has a handful of counts. This chain uses TRBV29-1 with TRBJ1-2, with D tentatively TRBD1 (5 bases). CDR1 and CDR2 (germline): SQVTM, ANQGSEA. The CDR3 runs 12 residues. V was clipped by 6 bases and J by 6 bases, with 14 bases between them. CDR3 loop: CSVHRTLDGYTF. The CDR3 nucleotides read TGCAGCGTCCACAGGACTCTCGATGGCTACACCTTC.

This chain uses TRBV19 with TRBJ1-2; D ambiguous. The CDR3 totals 13 residues. V lost 6 bases and J lost 6, with 14 bases in between. Germline V lookup: CDR1 LNHDA, CDR2 SQIVND (reference sequence). CDR3 residues: CASRQDGKHGYTF. As DNA, the CDR3 is TGTGCCAGTAGGCAAGACGGGAAACATGGCTACACCTTC. The complete variable domain, with remaining parts taken from reference TRBV19 and TRBJ1-2, reads DGGITQSPKYLFRKEGQNVTLSCEQNLNHDAMYWYRQDPGQGLRLIYYSQIVNDFQKGDIAEGYSVSREKKESFPLTVTSAQKNPTAFYLCASRQDGKHGYTFGSGTRLTVV.

This rearrangement joins TRBV9 to TRBJ2-5; D is perhaps TRBD1 (6 bases). CDR3 length: 14 amino acids. Germline values: CDR1 SGDLS, CDR2 YYNGEE. V lost 3 bases, J lost 2 bases, and 11 bases lay in between. The CDR3 loop is CASSAGATQETQYF. In nucleotides, the CDR3 is TGTGCCAGCAGCGCAGGGGCAACACAAGAGACCCAGTACTTC.